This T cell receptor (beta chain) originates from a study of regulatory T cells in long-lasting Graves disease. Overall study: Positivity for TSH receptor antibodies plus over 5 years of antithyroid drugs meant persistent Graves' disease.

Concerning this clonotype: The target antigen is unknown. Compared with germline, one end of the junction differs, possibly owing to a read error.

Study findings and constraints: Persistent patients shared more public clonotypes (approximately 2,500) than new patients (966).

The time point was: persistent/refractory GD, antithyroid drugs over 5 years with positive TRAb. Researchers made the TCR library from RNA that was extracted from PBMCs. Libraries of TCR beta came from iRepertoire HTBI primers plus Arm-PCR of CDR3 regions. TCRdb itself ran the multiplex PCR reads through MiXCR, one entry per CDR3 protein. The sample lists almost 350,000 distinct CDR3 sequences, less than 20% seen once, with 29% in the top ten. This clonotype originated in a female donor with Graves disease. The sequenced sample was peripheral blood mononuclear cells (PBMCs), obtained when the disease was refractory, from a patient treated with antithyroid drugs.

DNA for the CDR3: TGTGCCTGCAGCCTAGCGGGGCGCACAGATACGCAGTATTTT. It yields the protein CACSLAGRTDTQYF. The chain uses TRBV6-2 or TRBV6-3 and TRBJ2-3, with 9 nucleotides matching TRBD2. Per germline, CDR1 MNHEY and CDR2 SVGEGT. The CDR3 has 14 residues.